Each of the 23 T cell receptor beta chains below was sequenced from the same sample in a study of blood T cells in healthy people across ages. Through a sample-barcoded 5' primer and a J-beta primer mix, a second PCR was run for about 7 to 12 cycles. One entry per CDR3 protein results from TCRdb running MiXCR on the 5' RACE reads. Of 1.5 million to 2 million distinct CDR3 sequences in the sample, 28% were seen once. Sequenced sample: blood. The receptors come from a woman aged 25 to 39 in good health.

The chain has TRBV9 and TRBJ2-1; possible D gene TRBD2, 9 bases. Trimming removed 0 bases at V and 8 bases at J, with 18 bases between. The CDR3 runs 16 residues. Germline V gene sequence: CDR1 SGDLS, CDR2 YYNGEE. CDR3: CASSVGRLAGQDEQFF. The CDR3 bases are TGTGCCAGCAGCGTAGGACGTCTAGCGGGACAGGATGAGCAGTTCTTC.

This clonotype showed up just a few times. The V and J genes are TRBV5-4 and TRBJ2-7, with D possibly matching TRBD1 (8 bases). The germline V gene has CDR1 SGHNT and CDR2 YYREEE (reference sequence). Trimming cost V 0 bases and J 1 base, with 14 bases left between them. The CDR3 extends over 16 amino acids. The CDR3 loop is CASSLVNRGGSYEQYF. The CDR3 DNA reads TGTGCCAGCAGCTTGGTTAACAGGGGGGGGTCCTACGAGCAGTACTTC.

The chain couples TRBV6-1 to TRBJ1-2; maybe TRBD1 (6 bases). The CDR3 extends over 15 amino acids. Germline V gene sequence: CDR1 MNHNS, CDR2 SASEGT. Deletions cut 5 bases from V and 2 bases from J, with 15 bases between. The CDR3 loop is CASSQVAGANYGYTF. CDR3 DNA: TGTGCCAGCAGTCAAGTGGCAGGGGCAAACTATGGCTACACCTTC.

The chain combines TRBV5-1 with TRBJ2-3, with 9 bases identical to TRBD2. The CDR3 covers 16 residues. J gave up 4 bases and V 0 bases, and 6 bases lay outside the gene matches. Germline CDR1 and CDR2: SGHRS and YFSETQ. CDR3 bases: TGCGCCAGCAGCTTGGCAGTAGCGGGAGAACCAGATACGCAGTATTTT. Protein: CASSLAVAGEPDTQYF. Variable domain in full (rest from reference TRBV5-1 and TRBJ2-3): KAGVTQTPRYLIKTRGQQVTLSCSPISGHRSVSWYQQTPGQGLQFLFEYFSETQRNKGNFPGRFSGRQFSNSRSEMNVSTLELGDSALYLCASSLAVAGEPDTQYFGPGTRLTVL.

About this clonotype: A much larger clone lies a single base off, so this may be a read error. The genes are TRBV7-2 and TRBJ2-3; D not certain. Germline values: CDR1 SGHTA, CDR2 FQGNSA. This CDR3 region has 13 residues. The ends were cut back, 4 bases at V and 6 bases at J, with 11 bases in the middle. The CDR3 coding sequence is TGTACCAGCAGCTATAACCTACAGGATACGCAGTATTTT. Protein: CTSSYNLQDTQYF.

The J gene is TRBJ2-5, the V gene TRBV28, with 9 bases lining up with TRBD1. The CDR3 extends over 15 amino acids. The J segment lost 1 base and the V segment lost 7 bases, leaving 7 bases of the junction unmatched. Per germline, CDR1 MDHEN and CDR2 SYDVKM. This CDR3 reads CASTHTTGGQETQYF. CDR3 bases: TGTGCCAGCACACACACGACAGGGGGCCAAGAGACCCAGTACTTC. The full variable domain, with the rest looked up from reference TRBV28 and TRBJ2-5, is DVKVTQSSRYLVKRTGEKVFLECVQDMDHENMFWYRQDPGLGLRLIYFSYDVKMKEKGDIPEGYSVSREKKERFSLILESASTNQTSMYLCASTHTTGGQETQYFGPGTRLLVL.

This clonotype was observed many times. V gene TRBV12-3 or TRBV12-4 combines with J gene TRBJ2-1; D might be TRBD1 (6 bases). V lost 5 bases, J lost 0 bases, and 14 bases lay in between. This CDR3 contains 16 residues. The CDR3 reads CASSTGTRSSYNEQFF. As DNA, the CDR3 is TGTGCCAGCAGTACAGGGACCAGATCCTCCTACAATGAGCAGTTCTTC.

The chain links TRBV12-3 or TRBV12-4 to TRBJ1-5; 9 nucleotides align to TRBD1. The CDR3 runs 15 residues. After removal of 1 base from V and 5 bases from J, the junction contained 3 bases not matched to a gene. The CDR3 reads CASSLVDRGDQPQHF. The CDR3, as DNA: TGTGCCAGCAGTTTAGTGGACAGGGGAGATCAGCCCCAGCATTTT.

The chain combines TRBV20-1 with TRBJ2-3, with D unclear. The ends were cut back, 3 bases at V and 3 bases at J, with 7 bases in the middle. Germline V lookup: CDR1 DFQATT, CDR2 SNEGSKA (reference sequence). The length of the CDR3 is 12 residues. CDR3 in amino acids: CSASRRTDTQYF. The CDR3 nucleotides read TGCAGTGCTAGCCGGAGAACAGATACGCAGTATTTT.

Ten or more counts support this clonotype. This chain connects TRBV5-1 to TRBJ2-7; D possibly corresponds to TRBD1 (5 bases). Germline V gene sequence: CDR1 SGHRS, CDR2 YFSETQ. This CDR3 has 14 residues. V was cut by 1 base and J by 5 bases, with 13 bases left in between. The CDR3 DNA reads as TGCGCCAGCAGCTTGCCGTCGCAGGGTAACGAGCAGTACTTC. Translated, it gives CASSLPSQGNEQYF.

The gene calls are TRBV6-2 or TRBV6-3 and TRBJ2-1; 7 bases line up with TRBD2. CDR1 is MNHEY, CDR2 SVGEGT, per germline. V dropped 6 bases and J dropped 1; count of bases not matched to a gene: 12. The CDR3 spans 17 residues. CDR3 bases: TGTGCCAGCAGCTTACTCGTAGCGGGTCGTTCCTACAATGAGCAGTTCTTC. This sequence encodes CASSLLVAGRSYNEQFF.

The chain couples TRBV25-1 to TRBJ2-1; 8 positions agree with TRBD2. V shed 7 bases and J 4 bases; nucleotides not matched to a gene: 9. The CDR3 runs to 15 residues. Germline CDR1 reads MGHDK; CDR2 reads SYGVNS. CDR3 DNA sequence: TGTGCCAGCAAGGCCCCGGGGGGGGGTTACAATGAGCAGTTCTTC. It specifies CASKAPGGGYNEQFF.

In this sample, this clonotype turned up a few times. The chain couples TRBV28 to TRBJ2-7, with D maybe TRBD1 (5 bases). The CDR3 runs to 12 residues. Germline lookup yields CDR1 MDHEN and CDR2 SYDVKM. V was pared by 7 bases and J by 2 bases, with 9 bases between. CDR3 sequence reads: CASNDRTYEQYF. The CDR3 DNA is TGTGCCAGCAATGACAGAACCTACGAGCAGTACTTC.

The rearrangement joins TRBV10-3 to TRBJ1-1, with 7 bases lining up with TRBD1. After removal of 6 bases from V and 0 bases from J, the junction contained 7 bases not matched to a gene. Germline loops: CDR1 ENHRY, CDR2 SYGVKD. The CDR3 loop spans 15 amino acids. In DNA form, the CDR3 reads TGTGCCATCAGCCGGAGGGACAGATTGAACACTGAAGCTTTCTTT. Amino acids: CAISRRDRLNTEAFF.

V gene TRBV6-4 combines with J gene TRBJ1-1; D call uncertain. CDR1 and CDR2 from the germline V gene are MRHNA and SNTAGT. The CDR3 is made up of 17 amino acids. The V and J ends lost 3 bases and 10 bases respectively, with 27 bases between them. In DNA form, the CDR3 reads TGTGCCAGCAGTGAGACGATGGGAAATTCAAGATTTAGCGGAGCTTTCTTT. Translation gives CASSETMGNSRFSGAFF.

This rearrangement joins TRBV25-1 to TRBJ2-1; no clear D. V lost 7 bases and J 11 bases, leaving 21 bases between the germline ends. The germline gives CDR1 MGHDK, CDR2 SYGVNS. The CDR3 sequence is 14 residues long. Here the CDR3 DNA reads TGTGCCAGCACCCCTCGCATTAGTGGGCATAAGCAGTTCTTC. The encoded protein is CASTPRISGHKQFF.

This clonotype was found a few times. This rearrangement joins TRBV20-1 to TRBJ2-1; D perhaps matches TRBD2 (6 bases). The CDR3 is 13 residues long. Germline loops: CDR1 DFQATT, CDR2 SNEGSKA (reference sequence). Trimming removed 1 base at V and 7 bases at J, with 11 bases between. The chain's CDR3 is CSARAGLANEQFF. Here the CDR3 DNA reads TGCAGTGCTAGAGCGGGGCTAGCGAATGAGCAGTTCTTC.

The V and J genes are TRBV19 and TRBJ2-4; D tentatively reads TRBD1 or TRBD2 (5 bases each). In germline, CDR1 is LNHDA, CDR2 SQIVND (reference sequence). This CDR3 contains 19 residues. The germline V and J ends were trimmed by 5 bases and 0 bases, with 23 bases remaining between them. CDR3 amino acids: CASSPRPGRRTVAKNIQYF. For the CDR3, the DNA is TGTGCCAGTAGTCCCCGCCCGGGGCGGAGAACCGTAGCCAAAAACATTCAGTACTTC.

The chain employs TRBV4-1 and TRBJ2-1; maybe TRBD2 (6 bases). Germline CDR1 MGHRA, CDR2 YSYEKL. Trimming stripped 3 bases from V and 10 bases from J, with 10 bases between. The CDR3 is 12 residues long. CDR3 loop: CASSQAGWEQFF. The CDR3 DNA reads TGCGCCAGCAGCCAGGCGGGGTGGGAGCAGTTCTTC.

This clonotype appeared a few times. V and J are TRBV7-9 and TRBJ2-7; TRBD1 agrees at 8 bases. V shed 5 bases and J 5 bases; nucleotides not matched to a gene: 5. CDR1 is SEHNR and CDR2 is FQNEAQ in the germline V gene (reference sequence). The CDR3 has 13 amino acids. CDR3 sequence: CASSPTGDHEQYF. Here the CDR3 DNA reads TGTGCCAGCAGCCCGACAGGGGACCACGAGCAGTACTTC.

CDR3 coding DNA: TGTGCCAGCAGTGAAGCCCCCTTTTCTAGTTCCCCCTACAATGAGCAGTTCTTC. Translated, it gives CASSEAPFSSSPYNEQFF. V and J are TRBV2 and TRBJ2-1; D ambiguous. The CDR3 runs to 18 residues. With 0 bases removed from V and 2 bases from J, the gap between germline ends came to 17 bases. Germline V gene data show CDR1 as SNHLY and CDR2 as FYNNEI.

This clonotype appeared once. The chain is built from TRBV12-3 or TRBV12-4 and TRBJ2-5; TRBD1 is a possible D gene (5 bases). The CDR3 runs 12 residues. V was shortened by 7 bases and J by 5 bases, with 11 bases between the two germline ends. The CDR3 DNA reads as TGTGCCAGCACTGACAGTTGGGAGACCCAGTACTTC. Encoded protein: CASTDSWETQYF.

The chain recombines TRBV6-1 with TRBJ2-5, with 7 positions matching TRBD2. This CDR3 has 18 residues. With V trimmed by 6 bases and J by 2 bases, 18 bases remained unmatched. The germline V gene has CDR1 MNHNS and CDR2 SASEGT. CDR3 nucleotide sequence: TGTGCCAGCAGGGGCCTTCTTGACGGGGGGTCCTTTCAAGAGACCCAGTACTTC. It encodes CASRGLLDGGSFQETQYF.